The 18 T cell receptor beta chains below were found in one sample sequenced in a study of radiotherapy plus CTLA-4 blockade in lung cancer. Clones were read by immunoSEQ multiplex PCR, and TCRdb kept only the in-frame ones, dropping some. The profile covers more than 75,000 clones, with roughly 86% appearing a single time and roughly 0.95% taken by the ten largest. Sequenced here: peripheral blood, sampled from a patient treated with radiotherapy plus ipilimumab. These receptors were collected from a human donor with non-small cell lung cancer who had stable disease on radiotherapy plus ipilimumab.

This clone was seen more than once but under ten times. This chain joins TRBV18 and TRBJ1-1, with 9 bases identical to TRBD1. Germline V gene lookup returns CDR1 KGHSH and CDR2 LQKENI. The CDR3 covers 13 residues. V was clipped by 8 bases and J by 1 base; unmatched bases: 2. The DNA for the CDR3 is TGTGCCAGCGCACAGGGGGCGAACACTGAAGCTTTCTTT. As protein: CASAQGANTEAFF.

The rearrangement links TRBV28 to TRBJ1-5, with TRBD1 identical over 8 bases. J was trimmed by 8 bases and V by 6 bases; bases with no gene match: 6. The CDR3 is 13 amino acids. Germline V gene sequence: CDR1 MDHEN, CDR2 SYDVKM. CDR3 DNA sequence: TGTGCCAGCAGGGTACAGGGGGTAAAGCCCCAGCATTTT. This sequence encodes CASRVQGVKPQHF.

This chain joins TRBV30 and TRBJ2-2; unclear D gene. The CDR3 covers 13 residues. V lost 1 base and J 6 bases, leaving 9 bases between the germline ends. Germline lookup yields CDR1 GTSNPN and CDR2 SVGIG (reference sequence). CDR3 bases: TGTGCCTGGAGTGCGACTGGATCCGGGGAGCTGTTTTTT. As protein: CAWSATGSGELFF.

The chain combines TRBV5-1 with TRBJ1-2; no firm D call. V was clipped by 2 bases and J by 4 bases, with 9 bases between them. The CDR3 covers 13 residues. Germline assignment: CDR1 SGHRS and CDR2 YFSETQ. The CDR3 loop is CASSFGEVYGYTF. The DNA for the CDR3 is TGCGCCAGCAGCTTCGGTGAAGTCTATGGCTACACCTTC.

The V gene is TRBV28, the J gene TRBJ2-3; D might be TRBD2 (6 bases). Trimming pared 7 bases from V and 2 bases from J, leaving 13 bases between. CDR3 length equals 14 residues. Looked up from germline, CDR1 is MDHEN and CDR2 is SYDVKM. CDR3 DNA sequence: TGTGCCAGCAATACGGGGGAATCCACAGATACGCAGTATTTT. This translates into CASNTGESTDTQYF. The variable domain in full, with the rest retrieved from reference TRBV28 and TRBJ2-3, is DVKVTQSSRYLVKRTGEKVFLECVQDMDHENMFWYRQDPGLGLRLIYFSYDVKMKEKGDIPEGYSVSREKKERFSLILESASTNQTSMYLCASNTGESTDTQYFGPGTRLTVL.

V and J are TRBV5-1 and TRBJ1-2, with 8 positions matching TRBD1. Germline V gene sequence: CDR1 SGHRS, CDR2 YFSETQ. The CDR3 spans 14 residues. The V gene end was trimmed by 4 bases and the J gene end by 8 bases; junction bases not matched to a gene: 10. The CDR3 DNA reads TGCGCCAGCAGCGGCGGACAGGGAGAGAAGGGCTACACCTTC. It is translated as CASSGGQGEKGYTF.

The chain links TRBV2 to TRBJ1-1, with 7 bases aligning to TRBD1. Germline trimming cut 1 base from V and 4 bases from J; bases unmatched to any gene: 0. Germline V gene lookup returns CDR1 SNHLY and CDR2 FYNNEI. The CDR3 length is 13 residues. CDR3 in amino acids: CASSEDRGTEAFF. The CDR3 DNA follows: TGTGCCAGCAGTGAAGACAGGGGCACTGAAGCTTTCTTT.

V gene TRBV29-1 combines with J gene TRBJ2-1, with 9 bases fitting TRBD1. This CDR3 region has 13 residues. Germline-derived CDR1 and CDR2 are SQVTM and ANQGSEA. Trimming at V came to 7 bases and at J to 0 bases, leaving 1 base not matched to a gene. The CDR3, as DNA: TGCAGCGGGGACAGGGACTCCTACAATGAGCAGTTCTTC. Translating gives CSGDRDSYNEQFF.

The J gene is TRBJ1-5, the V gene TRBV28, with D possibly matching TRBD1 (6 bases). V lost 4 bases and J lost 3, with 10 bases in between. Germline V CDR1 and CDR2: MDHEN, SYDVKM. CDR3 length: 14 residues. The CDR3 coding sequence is TGTGCCAGCAGTTCCAGGGGCTACAATCAGCCCCAGCATTTT. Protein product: CASSSRGYNQPQHF.

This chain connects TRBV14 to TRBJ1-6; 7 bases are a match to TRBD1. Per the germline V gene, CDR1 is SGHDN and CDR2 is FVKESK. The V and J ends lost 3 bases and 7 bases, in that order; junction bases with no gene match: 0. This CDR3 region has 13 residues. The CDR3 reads CASSQGQNSPLHF. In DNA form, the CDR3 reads TGTGCCAGCAGCCAGGGACAGAATTCACCCCTCCACTTT.

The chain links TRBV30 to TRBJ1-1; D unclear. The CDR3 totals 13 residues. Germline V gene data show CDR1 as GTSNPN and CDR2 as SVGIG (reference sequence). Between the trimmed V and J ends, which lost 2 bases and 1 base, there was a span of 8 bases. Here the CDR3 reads CAWSQLPNTEAFF. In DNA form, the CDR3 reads TGTGCCTGGAGTCAACTCCCGAACACTGAAGCTTTCTTT. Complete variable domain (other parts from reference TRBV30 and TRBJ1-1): SQTIHQWPATLVQPVGSPLSLECTVEGTSNPNLYWYRQAAGRGLQLLFYSVGIGQISSEVPQNLSASRPQDRQFILSSKKLLLSDSGFYLCAWSQLPNTEAFFGQGTRLTVV.

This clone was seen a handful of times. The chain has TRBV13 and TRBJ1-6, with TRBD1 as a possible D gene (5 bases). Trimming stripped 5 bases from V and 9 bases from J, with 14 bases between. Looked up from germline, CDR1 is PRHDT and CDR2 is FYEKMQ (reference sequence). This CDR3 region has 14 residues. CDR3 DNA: TGTGCCAGCAGCCCCTCAGGGTACGGTTCACCCCTCCACTTT. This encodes CASSPSGYGSPLHF.

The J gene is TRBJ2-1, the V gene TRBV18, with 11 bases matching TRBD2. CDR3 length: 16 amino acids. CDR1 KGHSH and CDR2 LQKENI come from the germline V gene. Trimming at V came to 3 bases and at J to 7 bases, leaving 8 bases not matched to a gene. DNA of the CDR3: TGTGCCAGCTCACCTGCGACTAGCGGGGTAGGTAATGAGCAGTTCTTC. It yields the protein CASSPATSGVGNEQFF. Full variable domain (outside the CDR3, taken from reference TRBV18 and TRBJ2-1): NAGVMQNPRHLVRRRGQEARLRCSPMKGHSHVYWYRQLPEEGLKFMVYLQKENIIDESGMPKERFSAEFPKEGPSILRIQQVVRGDSAAYFCASSPATSGVGNEQFFGPGTRLTVL.

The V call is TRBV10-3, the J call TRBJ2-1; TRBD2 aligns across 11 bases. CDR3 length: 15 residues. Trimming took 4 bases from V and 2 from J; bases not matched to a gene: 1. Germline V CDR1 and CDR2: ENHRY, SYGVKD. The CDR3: CAISGSGGAYNEQFF. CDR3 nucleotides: TGTGCCATCAGTGGTAGCGGGGGGGCCTACAATGAGCAGTTCTTC.

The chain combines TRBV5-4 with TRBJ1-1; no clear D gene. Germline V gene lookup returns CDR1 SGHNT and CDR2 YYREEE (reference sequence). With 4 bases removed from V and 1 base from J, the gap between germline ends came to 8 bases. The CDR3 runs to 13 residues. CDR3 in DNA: TGTGCCAGCAGCGAATCAGGGAACACTGAAGCTTTCTTT. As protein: CASSESGNTEAFF.

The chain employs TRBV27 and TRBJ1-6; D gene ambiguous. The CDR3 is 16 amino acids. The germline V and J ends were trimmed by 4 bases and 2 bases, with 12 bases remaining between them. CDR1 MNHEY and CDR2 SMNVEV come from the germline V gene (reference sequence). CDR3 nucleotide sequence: TGTGCCAGCAGTTCGTTGACTGCAGCCTATAATTCACCCCTCCACTTT. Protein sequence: CASSSLTAAYNSPLHF.

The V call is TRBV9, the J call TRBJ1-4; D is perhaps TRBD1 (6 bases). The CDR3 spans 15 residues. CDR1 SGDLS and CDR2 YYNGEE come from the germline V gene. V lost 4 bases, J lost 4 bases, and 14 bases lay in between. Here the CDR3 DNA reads TGTGCCAGCAGCCATTCGACAGGACGTAATGAAAAACTGTTTTTT. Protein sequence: CASSHSTGRNEKLFF.

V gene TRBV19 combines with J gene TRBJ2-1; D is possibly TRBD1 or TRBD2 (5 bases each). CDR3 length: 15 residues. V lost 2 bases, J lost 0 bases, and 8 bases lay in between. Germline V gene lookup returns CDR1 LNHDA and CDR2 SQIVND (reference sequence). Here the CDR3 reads CASSIRDLSYNEQFF. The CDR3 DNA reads TGTGCCAGTAGTATACGGGACCTCTCCTACAATGAGCAGTTCTTC.